This is a list of T cell receptor beta chains from one sample in a study of T-cell reconstitution after alpha-beta-depleted transplantation in children. TCRdb re-derived calls from the PCR reads in MiXCR, one entry per CDR3 protein. The sample lists roughly 120,000 distinct CDR3 sequences, 10% occurring once. The sequenced sample was PBMCs from the stem cell graft donor, obtained from the stem cell graft. These receptors were collected from a human donor who donated a stem cell graft to a child with acute lymphoblastic leukemia. Each CDR3 is given with its conserved first and last residue. A D gene is named only where the DNA matches it firmly. Part of the rows lack a size; the others show once, few, many or a class for expanded clones.

J gene: TRBJ2-1; D gene: NA; clone size: many; V gene: TRBV9; CDR3 DNA: TGTGCCAGCAGCGGAATCTCACAACCCTACAATGAGCAGTTCTTC; CDR3 protein: CASSGISQPYNEQFF
J gene: TRBJ1-5; D gene: NA; clone size: many; V gene: TRBV15; CDR3 DNA: TGTGCCACCAGCAGAGTGAGGGGGGATAGAGATCAGCCCCAGCATTTT; CDR3 protein: CATSRVRGDRDQPQHF
J gene: TRBJ2-6; D gene: NA; clone size: many; V gene: TRBV7-2; CDR3 DNA: TGTGCCAGCAGCCTCCAGGCGGCCGGGCAAGACCTGACTTTC; CDR3 protein: CASSLQAAGQDLTF
J gene: TRBJ1-1; D gene: NA; clone size: many; V gene: TRBV25-1; CDR3 DNA: TGTGCCAGCAGTGAAGGGAACACTGAAGCTTTCTTT; CDR3 protein: CASSEGNTEAFF
J gene: TRBJ2-3; D gene: NA; clone size: many; V gene: TRBV7-9; CDR3 DNA: TGTGCCAGCAGCTTAAGCAGGGAAGATACGCAGTATTTT; CDR3 protein: CASSLSREDTQYF
J gene: TRBJ1-1; D gene: NA; clone size: many; V gene: TRBV5-1; CDR3 DNA: TGCGCCAGCAGCTTGGTGGACCTCACTGAAGCTTTCTTT; CDR3 protein: CASSLVDLTEAFF
J gene: TRBJ2-7; D gene: NA; clone size: many; V gene: TRBV7-6; CDR3 DNA: TGTGCCAGCAGCTTAGCCCAGGACTACGAGCAGTACTTC; CDR3 protein: CASSLAQDYEQYF
J gene: TRBJ2-1; D gene: TRBD2; clone size: many; V gene: TRBV20-1; CDR3 DNA: TGCAGTGCACCAGGACTAGCGGGAGACAATGAGCAGTTCTTC; CDR3 protein: CSAPGLAGDNEQFF
J gene: TRBJ2-7; D gene: NA; clone size: NA; V gene: TRBV7-6; CDR3 DNA: TGTGCCAGCAGCTTATCAGAAGCCTACGAGCAGTACTTC; CDR3 protein: CASSLSEAYEQYF
J gene: TRBJ1-5; D gene: NA; clone size: NA; V gene: TRBV27; CDR3 DNA: TGTGCCAGCAGTTTAACCGACAGTAGCAATCAGCCCCAGCATTTT; CDR3 protein: CASSLTDSSNQPQHF
J gene: TRBJ1-1; D gene: NA; clone size: many; V gene: TRBV9; CDR3 DNA: TGTGCCAGCAGCGTAGGCATAGGCGGGGGCGAAAGCACTGAAGCTTTCTTT; CDR3 protein: CASSVGIGGGESTEAFF
J gene: TRBJ2-5; D gene: NA; clone size: many; V gene: TRBV6-5; CDR3 DNA: TGTGCCAGCAGTTACAGGGACGGTGCTCAAAGCGAGACCCAGTACTTC; CDR3 protein: CASSYRDGAQSETQYF
J gene: TRBJ2-7; D gene: NA; clone size: many; V gene: TRBV6-5; CDR3 DNA: TGTGCCAGCAGTTACGGAGTCTCCTACGAGCAGTACTTC; CDR3 protein: CASSYGVSYEQYF
J gene: TRBJ2-5; D gene: NA; clone size: NA; V gene: TRBV6-6; CDR3 DNA: TGTGCCAGCAGTTACTCAGGGGTTGAGACCCAGTACTTC; CDR3 protein: CASSYSGVETQYF
J gene: TRBJ2-1; D gene: TRBD2; clone size: many; V gene: TRBV29-1; CDR3 DNA: TGCAGCGTTGAAGATGGGAGGGGCGGGACTTACAATGAGCAGTTCTTC; CDR3 protein: CSVEDGRGGTYNEQFF
J gene: TRBJ2-2; D gene: TRBD2; clone size: many; V gene: TRBV6-1; CDR3 DNA: TGTGCCAGCACCCCCCGGGGACTAGCGGGCCCGAACACCGGGGAGCTGTTTTTT; CDR3 protein: CASTPRGLAGPNTGELFF